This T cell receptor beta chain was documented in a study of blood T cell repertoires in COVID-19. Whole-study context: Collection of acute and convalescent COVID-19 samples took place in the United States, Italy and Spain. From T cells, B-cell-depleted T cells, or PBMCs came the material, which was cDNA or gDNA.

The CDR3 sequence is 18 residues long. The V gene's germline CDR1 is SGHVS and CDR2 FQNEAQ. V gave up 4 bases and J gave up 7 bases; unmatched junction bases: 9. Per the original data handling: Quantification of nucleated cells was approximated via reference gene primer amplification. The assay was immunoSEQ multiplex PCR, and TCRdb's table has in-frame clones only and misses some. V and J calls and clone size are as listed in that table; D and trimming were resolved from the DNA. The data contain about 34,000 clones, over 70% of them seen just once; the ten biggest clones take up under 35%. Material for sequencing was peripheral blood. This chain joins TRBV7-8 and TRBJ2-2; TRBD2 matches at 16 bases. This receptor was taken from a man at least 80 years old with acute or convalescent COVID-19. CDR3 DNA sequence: TGTGCCAGCAGCTCAACCGGGACTAGCGGGAGGGTGGTCGGGGAGCTGTTTTTT. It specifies CASSSTGTSGRVVGELFF. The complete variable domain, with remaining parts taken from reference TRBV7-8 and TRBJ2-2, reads GAGVSQSPRYKVAKRGQDVALRCDPISGHVSLFWYQQALGQGPEFLTYFQNEAQLDKSGLPSDRFFAERPEGSVSTLKIQRTQQEDSAVYLCASSSTGTSGRVVGELFFGEGSRLTVL.